These T cell receptor beta chains were read from a single sample in a study of T cell repertoires in cytomegalovirus infection. TCRdb re-analysed the reads in MiXCR, keeping a single row per CDR3 protein. The sample holds some 270,000 distinct CDR3 sequences; 22% are singletons and the top ten take roughly a fifth. These receptors have no known antigen. The sample in question was cultured PBMCs, obtained from culture after CMV antigen stimulation. Source of these receptors: a human donor in good health (CMV status not recorded). Some clones in this sample may be carry-over from other donors' samples. Both conserved end residues are part of each CDR3. The order of the fields is D gene, J gene, V gene, clone size, CDR3 length, CDR3 protein, CDR3 DNA. A D gene is named only where the DNA matches it firmly. Expanded clones get a size class; other rows say once, few or many, or leave the size out.

TRBD1,TRBJ2-1,TRBV7-2,many,16,CASSLDRGKISAGKFF,TGTGCCAGCAGCCTTGACAGGGGAAAAATTTCGGCTGGGAAGTTCTTC
TRBD2,TRBJ2-1,TRBV5-4,few,18,CASSTPPGLAGGVNEQFF,TGTGCCAGCAGCACCCCACCGGGACTAGCGGGAGGGGTCAATGAGCAGTTCTTC
TRBD2,TRBJ2-1,TRBV7-3,many,16,CASSLTGTSGNNEQFF,TGTGCCAGCAGCTTAACGGGGACTAGCGGCAACAATGAGCAGTTCTTC
TRBD2,TRBJ2-5,TRBV5-1,.,13,CASSKAGEETQYF,TGCGCCAGCAGCAAAGCGGGAGAAGAGACCCAGTACTTC
TRBD1,TRBJ1-1,TRBV23-1,many,15,CASSQWTGGGTEAFF,TGCGCCAGCAGTCAATGGACAGGGGGAGGCACTGAAGCTTTCTTT
.,TRBJ2-7,TRBV28,.,15,CASSLATVRPYEQYF,TGTGCCAGCAGTTTGGCCACCGTGCGTCCCTACGAGCAGTACTTC
.,TRBJ1-2,TRBV7-9,few,13,CASSTLQEDGYTF,TGTGCCAGCAGCACTCTCCAGGAGGATGGCTACACCTTC
TRBD1,TRBJ1-2,TRBV27,.,13,CASSYGTAYGYTF,TGTGCCAGCAGTTACGGGACAGCCTATGGCTACACCTTC
TRBD1,TRBJ1-1,TRBV27,.,12,CASTGQGTEAFF,TGTGCCAGCACCGGACAGGGCACTGAAGCTTTCTTT
.,TRBJ2-1,TRBV7-9,few,13,CASRPLRLNEQFF,TGTGCCAGCAGACCCCTAAGGTTAAATGAGCAGTTCTTC
TRBD2,TRBJ2-1,TRBV7-2,.,18,CASSLVPRTSGRAEEQFF,TGTGCCAGCAGCTTAGTCCCTAGGACTAGCGGGAGGGCCGAGGAGCAGTTCTTC
.,TRBJ1-5,TRBV5-6,few,14,CASSLGQLNQPQHF,TGTGCCAGCAGCTTGGGACAGCTGAATCAGCCCCAGCATTTT
TRBD2,TRBJ2-1,TRBV6-8,few,15,CASSLGGGPYNEQFF,TGTGCCAGCAGTTTGGGCGGGGGGCCCTACAATGAGCAGTTCTTC
.,TRBJ1-1,TRBV7-2,many,14,CASSTQQGNTEAFF,TGTGCCAGCAGCACACAACAGGGGAACACTGAAGCTTTCTTT
TRBD1,TRBJ1-2,TRBV7-8,.,15,CASSFTRGRGYGYTF,TGTGCCAGCAGCTTCACCAGGGGGCGCGGCTATGGCTACACCTTC
TRBD2,TRBJ2-7,TRBV6-1,.,16,CASSVSGTSGRGEQYF,TGTGCCAGCAGTGTTTCCGGGACTAGCGGGAGAGGCGAGCAGTACTTC
TRBD1,TRBJ2-5,TRBV7-9,many,15,CASSYRDRGMETQYF,TGTGCCAGCAGCTACCGGGACAGGGGGATGGAGACCCAGTACTTC
TRBD1,TRBJ1-5,TRBV19,few,13,CASSRGQAQPQHF,TGTGCCAGTAGTAGGGGACAGGCCCAGCCCCAGCATTTT
.,TRBJ2-3,TRBV4-1,.,16,CASSQANLGAGDTQYF,TGCGCCAGCAGCCAAGCTAATTTGGGCGCGGGAGATACGCAGTATTTT
.,TRBJ1-5,TRBV6-2/TRBV6-3,few,14,CASSYRERGSPQHF,TGTGCCAGCAGTTACCGGGAGCGGGGGAGTCCCCAGCATTTT
TRBD1,TRBJ2-5,TRBV6-1,.,14,CASSAGTGVETQYF,TGTGCCAGCAGTGCAGGGACAGGGGTAGAGACCCAGTACTTC
.,TRBJ2-5,TRBV7-2,few,17,CASQRRIPPGVGETQYF,TGTGCCAGCCAAAGACGTATCCCACCGGGGGTGGGGGAGACCCAGTACTTC
.,TRBJ2-1,TRBV6-2/TRBV6-3,many,15,CASSQGRWGYNEQFF,TGTGCCAGCAGTCAGGGTCGCTGGGGCTACAATGAGCAGTTCTTC
.,TRBJ2-7,TRBV7-9,few,13,CASIRIPSDEQYF,TGTGCCAGCATAAGGATTCCCTCCGACGAGCAGTACTTC
.,TRBJ1-1,TRBV12-3/TRBV12-4,.,17,CASRIGERRYLNTEAFF,TGTGCCAGCAGGATAGGGGAAAGGCGGTACTTGAACACTGAAGCTTTCTTT
.,TRBJ2-7,TRBV19,.,13,CASSTDRFYEQYF,TGTGCCAGTAGTACCGACAGATTTTACGAGCAGTACTTC